A selection of T cell receptor beta chains follows, all from one sample in a study of T cells in Graves' hyperthyroidism and ophthalmopathy. MiXCR was run by TCRdb on the multiplex PCR reads, yielding one entry per CDR3 protein. The table records fewer than 650,000 distinct CDR3 sequences, over 45% of them present only once. Sequenced material: peripheral blood or thyroid tissue (not recorded which). These receptors were collected from an adult woman with Graves' disease, either hyperthyroidism or ophthalmopathy (not recorded which). Both conserved end residues are part of each CDR3. Size tells how often a clone was seen (once, few, many) or the class of an expanded clone, and some rows leave it out.

- TRBV20-1 CSAREGVGETQYF
few TRBV24-1 CATSAGGGSGANVLTF
- TRBV29-1 CSVGGRAGSIDTQYF
few TRBV7-9 CASSHRDRILYGYTF
- TRBV15 CATSREDWGSNQPQHF
many TRBV20-1 CSFPGQGAGNTEAFF
- TRBV5-4 CASSSGDRGRETQYF
- TRBV12-3/TRBV12-4 CASSPSWTYSLTQHF
- TRBV15 CATRGAGQETQYF
- TRBV4-3 CASSQGLLQGFSGNTIYF
many TRBV20-1 CSALDRNNQPQHF
few TRBV28 CASRAFLGGIETQYF
- TRBV30 CAWSVRGQPQHF
- TRBV29-1 CSVQRVGSTGELFF
many TRBV20-1 CSASSDKGPTDTQYF
once TRBV20-1 CSARKGQEETQHF
many TRBV2 CASTVSGGGTEAFF
many TRBV12-3/TRBV12-4 CASRPRRGAWNTEAFF
- TRBV7-2 CASSLVPSGAYQPQHF
- TRBV19 CASTAGVGGNTEAFF
- TRBV25-1 CAIGTGDTEAFF
- TRBV7-2 CASTLLGGESRYGYTF
- TRBV18 CASSPRGQTYEQYF
many TRBV6-6 CASSYLDTGELFF
- TRBV7-3 CASSFRGWNTEAFF
many TRBV7-8 CASIEGSSYNSPLHF